Listed here are 26 T cell receptor beta chains from one sample, sequenced in a study of CD8+ T cells in alopecia areata. cDNA serving as the sequencing template came from extracted, reverse transcribed RNA. Generated by immunoSEQ multiplex PCR, the TCRdb table keeps only in-frame clones and is missing some. The table shows 130,000 to 150,000 clones, with roughly 58% occurring only once. Source material: CD8+ T cells sorted from blood. The source is a human donor in good health.

This clone turned up a few times. The rearrangement joins TRBV4-1 to TRBJ2-7, with 13 bases identical to TRBD2. The J segment lost 2 bases and the V segment lost 3 bases, leaving 4 bases of the junction unmatched. Looked up from germline, CDR1 is MGHRA and CDR2 is YSYEKL. The CDR3 has 16 amino acids. In DNA form, the CDR3 reads TGCGCCAGCAGCCATCGGACTAGCGGGGGTGCCTACGAGCAGTACTTC. The encoded protein is CASSHRTSGGAYEQYF.

The chain combines TRBV5-1 with TRBJ2-3; 7 nucleotides line up with TRBD2. The J segment lost 6 bases and the V segment lost 8 bases, leaving 15 bases of the junction unmatched. Germline V gene sequence: CDR1 SGHRS, CDR2 YFSETQ. The CDR3 has 15 residues. The CDR3 region has the DNA TGCGCCAGTAAACAGCGGGGAGGGCCGGGGGATACGCAGTATTTT. Translation: CASKQRGGPGDTQYF.

V is TRBV9 and J is TRBJ2-5; 9 bases agree with TRBD1. The DNA matches TRBJ2-7 better at its end, which makes the J call doubtful. The CDR3 runs 15 residues. The germline V gene encodes CDR1 SGDLS and CDR2 YYNGEE. DNA of the CDR3: TGTGCCAGCAGCCCCCGGGACAGGGCGACCTACGAGCAGTACTTC. This translates into CASSPRDRATYEQYF.

This clone was seen a handful of times. This sequence joins TRBV14 and TRBJ1-1; 8 nucleotides match TRBD1. Trimming took 4 bases from V and 7 from J; bases not matched to a gene: 2. CDR3 length: 12 amino acids. Germline V lookup: CDR1 SGHDN, CDR2 FVKESK. The CDR3 sequence: CASSPGTGEAFF. The CDR3 nucleotides read TGTGCCAGCAGCCCCGGGACAGGTGAAGCTTTCTTT.

This chain links TRBV19 with TRBJ1-5, with unresolved D. The germline V and J ends were trimmed by 5 bases and 3 bases, with 14 bases remaining between them. The CDR3 length is 15 residues. Germline V lookup: CDR1 LNHDA, CDR2 SQIVND (reference sequence). This CDR3 reads CASSWVLDDNQPQHF. CDR3 sequence (DNA): TGTGCCAGTAGTTGGGTACTGGATGACAATCAGCCCCAGCATTTT.

The V and J genes are TRBV5-6 and TRBJ1-2, with unresolved D. The V end lost 4 bases, the J end lost 0 bases, and 13 bases lay between the germline ends. Looked up from germline, CDR1 is SGHDT and CDR2 is YYEEEE. CDR3 length: 15 amino acids. The CDR3 is CASSDVPGTNYGYTF. CDR3 in DNA: TGTGCCAGCAGCGATGTTCCGGGAACTAACTATGGCTACACCTTC.

The chain combines TRBV19 with TRBJ2-7; 9 nucleotides line up with TRBD2. The CDR3 extends over 16 amino acids. Losses at the gene ends were 6 bases for V and 1 base for J; bases not matched to a gene: 10. The germline gives CDR1 LNHDA, CDR2 SQIVND (reference sequence). The CDR3 is CASSEGAGGLSYEQYF. Written as DNA, the CDR3 is TGTGCCAGTAGCGAGGGAGCGGGAGGCCTATCCTACGAGCAGTACTTC. Full variable domain (remainder filled in from reference TRBV19 and TRBJ2-7): DGGITQSPKYLFRKEGQNVTLSCEQNLNHDAMYWYRQDPGQGLRLIYYSQIVNDFQKGDIAEGYSVSREKKESFPLTVTSAQKNPTAFYLCASSEGAGGLSYEQYFGPGTRLTVT.

The chain uses TRBV14 and TRBJ2-1; unclear D gene. The CDR3 loop spans 12 amino acids. Trimming shortened V by 1 base and J by 4 bases, and 2 bases separated the two germline ends. Germline-derived CDR1 and CDR2 are SGHDN and FVKESK. Here the CDR3 reads CASSQGYNEQFF. The DNA for the CDR3 is TGTGCCAGCAGCCAAGGGTACAATGAGCAGTTCTTC. The full variable domain, rest sourced from reference TRBV14 and TRBJ2-1, is EAGVTQFPSHSVIEKGQTVTLRCDPISGHDNLYWYRRVMGKEIKFLLHFVKESKQDESGMPNNRFLAERTGGTYSTLKVQPAELEDSGVYFCASSQGYNEQFFGPGTRLTVL.

The chain carries TRBV7-9 and TRBJ1-2; possible D gene TRBD1, 5 bases. Germline lookup yields CDR1 SEHNR and CDR2 FQNEAQ (reference sequence). Trimming left V 4 bases short and J 4 bases short, with 16 bases between. The CDR3 is 15 residues long. The CDR3 sequence: CASSSNKGPFYGYTF. In nucleotides, the CDR3 is TGTGCCAGCAGCTCAAACAAGGGGCCGTTCTATGGCTACACCTTC.

The chain is built from TRBV2 and TRBJ2-1; 10 positions agree with TRBD2. This CDR3 comprises 15 residues. V lost 0 bases to trimming and J lost 4 bases; unmatched junction nucleotides: 0. Germline values: CDR1 SNHLY, CDR2 FYNNEI. The CDR3 bases are TGTGCCAGCAGTGAAGCGGGACTAGCGTACAATGAGCAGTTCTTC. It encodes CASSEAGLAYNEQFF. The whole variable domain, filled in from reference TRBV2 and TRBJ2-1, reads EPEVTQTPSHQVTQMGQEVILRCVPISNHLYFYWYRQILGQKVEFLVSFYNNEISEKSEIFDDQFSVERPDGSNFTLKIRSTKLEDSAMYFCASSEAGLAYNEQFFGPGTRLTVL.

This rearrangement joins TRBV2 to TRBJ2-3, with 11 positions matching TRBD2. V dropped 6 bases and J dropped 6; count of bases not matched to a gene: 11. Germline CDR1 reads SNHLY; CDR2 reads FYNNEI. The CDR3 covers 16 residues. The CDR3 region is CASSFNLAGGGDTQYF. Written as DNA, the CDR3 is TGTGCCAGCAGCTTCAATCTAGCGGGAGGAGGGGATACGCAGTATTTT.

The gene calls are TRBV7-9 and TRBJ2-1; 9 positions agree with TRBD1. V was clipped by 5 bases and J by 1 base; unmatched bases: 6. This CDR3 comprises 16 residues. Germline CDR1 is SEHNR and CDR2 is FQNEAQ (reference sequence). The CDR3: CASSPDRGRSYNEQFF. The CDR3 nucleotides are TGTGCCAGCAGCCCGGACAGGGGAAGATCCTACAATGAGCAGTTCTTC.

The chain carries TRBV15 and TRBJ1-1; TRBD1 agrees at 7 bases. Trimming cost V 5 bases and J 5 bases; bases outside gene matches: 11. Germline V CDR1 and CDR2: LNHNV, YYDKDF (reference sequence). The CDR3 is made up of 15 amino acids. The chain's CDR3 is CATSRDRPLGTEAFF. The CDR3 DNA is TGTGCCACCAGCCGGGACAGACCCCTGGGGACTGAAGCTTTCTTT.

This chain joins TRBV27 and TRBJ1-4, with D uncertain. The CDR3 covers 14 residues. Deletions cut 6 bases from V and 0 bases from J, with 8 bases between. Germline values: CDR1 MNHEY, CDR2 SMNVEV (reference sequence). Here the CDR3 DNA reads TGTGCCAGCAGGGATTATGCAACTAATGAAAAACTGTTTTTT. Translation gives CASRDYATNEKLFF.

Only a few counts were recorded for this clone. The chain recombines TRBV29-1 with TRBJ2-7, with 9 bases identical to TRBD1. The CDR3 spans 15 residues. V lost 7 bases to trimming and J lost 0 bases; unmatched junction nucleotides: 10. Germline CDR1 SQVTM, CDR2 ANQGSEA. This CDR3 is CSANSGTGPSYEQYF. In nucleotides, the CDR3 is TGCAGCGCAAATTCCGGGACAGGGCCCTCCTACGAGCAGTACTTC.

The chain carries TRBV6-5 and TRBJ2-6; no clear D. The CDR3 is made up of 13 amino acids. The germline gives CDR1 MNHEY, CDR2 SVGAGI. V lost 5 bases to trimming and J lost 4 bases, with 6 bases between them. The CDR3 DNA is TGTGCCAGCAGTCCTGCCGGGGCCAACGTCCTGACTTTC. Protein product: CASSPAGANVLTF.

The chain carries TRBV6-5 and TRBJ2-1; D call uncertain. The V gene lost 0 bases and the J gene lost 7 bases, with 10 bases spanning the gap. Looked up from germline, CDR1 is MNHEY and CDR2 is SVGAGI. There are 14 residues in the CDR3. The CDR3 coding sequence is TGTGCCAGCAGTTACTCGTATGGGCGTAATGAGCAGTTCTTC. It specifies CASSYSYGRNEQFF.

This clone was picked up a small number of times. The chain uses TRBV27 and TRBJ2-7; 7 bases align to TRBD2. This CDR3 contains 14 residues. Germline loops: CDR1 MNHEY, CDR2 SMNVEV (reference sequence). The ends lost 8 bases at V and 2 bases at J; junction bases unmatched: 9. The CDR3 DNA reads as TGTGCCAGCCGTACGGGAGGAACCGCCTACGAGCAGTACTTC. Protein sequence: CASRTGGTAYEQYF.

This chain joins TRBV15 and TRBJ2-7; maybe TRBD1 (6 bases). There are 18 residues in the CDR3. V lost 6 bases and J 0 bases, leaving 24 bases between the germline ends. CDR1 is LNHNV, CDR2 YYDKDF, per germline (reference sequence). The CDR3, as DNA: TGTGCCACCAGTCCGGGACACCTAGCCCCAATTAGCTCCTACGAGCAGTACTTC. This gives the protein CATSPGHLAPISSYEQYF.

This clone was counted between two and nine times. The chain recombines TRBV9 with TRBJ1-3, with 7 bases aligning to TRBD1. The junction had 10 bases not matched to a gene; V was cut back by 4 bases and J by 0 bases. Germline V gene sequence: CDR1 SGDLS, CDR2 YYNGEE. This CDR3 is built from 17 residues. CDR3 region: CASSPRDRSSSGNTIYF. The CDR3 DNA sequence: TGTGCCAGCAGCCCCCGGGACAGATCATCCTCTGGAAACACCATATATTTT.

The chain combines TRBV25-1 with TRBJ2-1; D is undetermined. The germline V and J ends were trimmed by 3 bases and 5 bases, with 8 bases remaining between them. CDR1 and CDR2 (germline): MGHDK, SYGVNS. The CDR3 sequence is 13 residues long. The CDR3 bases are TGTGCCAGCAGTGATTCAGGAGACAATGAGCAGTTCTTC. This translates into CASSDSGDNEQFF. Filled out from reference TRBV25-1 and TRBJ2-1, the complete variable domain reads EADIYQTPRYLVIGTGKKITLECSQTMGHDKMYWYQQDPGMELHLIHYSYGVNSTEKGDLSSESTVSRIRTEHFPLTLESARPSHTSQYLCASSDSGDNEQFFGPGTRLTVL.

This clone was recorded a few times. This chain joins TRBV2 and TRBJ2-1; D remains ambiguous. Germline V lookup: CDR1 SNHLY, CDR2 FYNNEI. This CDR3 comprises 15 residues. The V gene lost 7 bases and the J gene lost 1 base, with 14 bases spanning the gap. The chain's CDR3 is CASIPGPPSYNEQFF. In DNA, the CDR3 is TGTGCCAGCATTCCCGGCCCGCCGTCCTACAATGAGCAGTTCTTC.

This clone was seen more than once but under ten times. V gene TRBV6-4 combines with J gene TRBJ2-1, with D tentatively TRBD1 (6 bases). Germline V CDR1 and CDR2: MRHNA, SNTAGT. The CDR3 extends over 13 amino acids. Trimming stripped 0 bases from V and 9 bases from J, with 9 bases between. The CDR3: CASSDSEGGEQFF. The CDR3 nucleotides read TGTGCCAGCAGTGACTCTGAAGGGGGTGAGCAGTTCTTC.

V usage is TRBV29-1 and J usage is TRBJ2-4; weak D call: TRBD1 (6 bases). Trimming removed 6 bases from V and 5 bases from J, with 8 bases in between. The CDR3 totals 11 residues. CDR1 SQVTM and CDR2 ANQGSEA come from the germline V gene. The CDR3 loop is CSVWTENIQYF. CDR3 DNA sequence: TGCAGCGTGTGGACAGAAAACATTCAGTACTTC.

The genes are TRBV30 and TRBJ2-2; 8 bases map to TRBD1. Germline values: CDR1 GTSNPN, CDR2 SVGIG (reference sequence). V trimming: 4 bases; J trimming: 5 bases; junction bases outside the gene matches: 3. The CDR3 totals 13 residues. The CDR3 region has the DNA TGTGCCTGGATAACAGGGGGTACCGGGGAGCTGTTTTTT. This sequence encodes CAWITGGTGELFF. Supplemented by reference TRBV30 and TRBJ2-2, the full variable domain reads SQTIHQWPATLVQPVGSPLSLECTVEGTSNPNLYWYRQAAGRGLQLLFYSVGIGQISSEVPQNLSASRPQDRQFILSSKKLLLSDSGFYLCAWITGGTGELFFGEGSRLTVL.

This rearrangement joins TRBV5-1 to TRBJ2-2; perhaps TRBD2 as D (5 bases). Trimming left V 4 bases short and J 7 bases short, with 14 bases between. This CDR3 region has 14 residues. The germline V gene encodes CDR1 SGHRS and CDR2 YFSETQ. CDR3 nucleotides: TGCGCCAGCAGCGTGACCTCGAGCGGCGGGGAGCTGTTTTTT. It is translated as CASSVTSSGGELFF.